The rows below give T cell receptor beta chains drawn from one sample of a study of blood T cell repertoires in COVID-19. Using immunoSEQ multiplex PCR, the repertoire was profiled, and TCRdb retains in-frame clones only, with some absent. The table includes just over 95,000 clones, 82% detected once. The sample comprised peripheral blood. The receptors derive from a man older than 75 with acute or convalescent COVID-19. CDR3s include the opening cysteine and the closing phenylalanine or tryptophan. A D gene is named only where the DNA matches it firmly.

TRBV5-1	-	TRBJ1-4	CASSRDRSNEKLFF
TRBV4-3	-	TRBJ2-1	CASSQDLGRVTNEQFF
TRBV18	TRBD1	TRBJ1-4	CASSPRTGGTNEKLFF
TRBV5-1	-	TRBJ2-1	CASSLGLYNDEQFF
TRBV4-1	-	TRBJ2-5	CASSQDLKKNYQETQYF
TRBV5-1	-	TRBJ2-7	CASSSGQNWGEQYF
TRBV7-2	-	TRBJ2-7	CASSLNGGQAYEQYF
TRBV9	-	TRBJ2-2	CASSTGAGELFF
TRBV5-4	-	TRBJ2-3	CASSSASEWGTDTQYF
TRBV2	-	TRBJ2-6	CASAGSGANVLTF
TRBV11-2	-	TRBJ2-2	CASSLGAQNTGELFF
TRBV7-2	-	TRBJ2-7	CASQPPGGREQYF
TRBV18	TRBD2	TRBJ2-7	CASSPVASGPYEQYF
TRBV27	TRBD2	TRBJ2-4	CASSNPGGGLNIQYF
TRBV7-2	-	TRBJ2-7	CASSRQSSPSYEQYF
TRBV9	-	TRBJ1-2	CASGRDGYGYTF
TRBV19	-	TRBJ2-7	CASRQTTSSYEQYF
TRBV4-3	-	TRBJ1-4	CASSQGTDRLFF
TRBV28	-	TRBJ2-7	CASSSVMRMTKDEQYF
TRBV19	-	TRBJ1-3	CASSIGTSSGNTIYF
TRBV4-1	-	TRBJ2-3	CASSLQAITDTQYF
TRBV5-1	TRBD2	TRBJ2-7	CASTHGGVNDEQYF
TRBV6-5	TRBD1	TRBJ2-2	CASSYTTGAVTGELFF
TRBV3-1/TRBV3-2	TRBD2	TRBJ2-1	CASSPFLISGGRAFEQFF
TRBV6-6	TRBD2	TRBJ2-7	CASSSSGPYEQYF
TRBV29-1	-	TRBJ2-3	CSVKTTDTQYF
TRBV30	TRBD1	TRBJ2-4	CAWSPGQGAVNIQYF
TRBV5-1	TRBD2	TRBJ2-7	CASSTGRSYEQYF
TRBV2	TRBD1	TRBJ2-7	CASNSGTGYEQYF
TRBV7-2	TRBD1	TRBJ1-5	CASSKDRGRNQPQHF
TRBV12-5	TRBD2	TRBJ2-2	CASGREGGELFF